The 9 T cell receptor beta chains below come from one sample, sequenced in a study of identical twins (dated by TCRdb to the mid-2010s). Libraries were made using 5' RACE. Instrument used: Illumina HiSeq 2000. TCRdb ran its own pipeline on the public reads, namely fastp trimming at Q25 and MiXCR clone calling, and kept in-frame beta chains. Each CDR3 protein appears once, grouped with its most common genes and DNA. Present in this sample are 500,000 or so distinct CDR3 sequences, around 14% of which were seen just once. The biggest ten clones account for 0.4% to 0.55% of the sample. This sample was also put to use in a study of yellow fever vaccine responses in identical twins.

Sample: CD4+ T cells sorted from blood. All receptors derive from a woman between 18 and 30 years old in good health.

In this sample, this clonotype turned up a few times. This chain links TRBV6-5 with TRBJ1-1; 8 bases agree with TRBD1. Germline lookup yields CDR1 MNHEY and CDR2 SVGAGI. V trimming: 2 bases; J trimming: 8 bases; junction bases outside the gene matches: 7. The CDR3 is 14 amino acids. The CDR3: CASSYPGTGPEAFF. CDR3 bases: TGTGCCAGCAGTTACCCTGGGACAGGCCCCGAAGCTTTCTTT.

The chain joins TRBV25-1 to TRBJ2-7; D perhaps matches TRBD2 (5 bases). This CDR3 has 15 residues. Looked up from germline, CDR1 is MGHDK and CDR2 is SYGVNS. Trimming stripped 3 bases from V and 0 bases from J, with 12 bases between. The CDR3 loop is CASSEVQRSSYEQYF. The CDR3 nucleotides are TGTGCCAGCAGTGAGGTCCAGCGGAGCTCCTACGAGCAGTACTTC.

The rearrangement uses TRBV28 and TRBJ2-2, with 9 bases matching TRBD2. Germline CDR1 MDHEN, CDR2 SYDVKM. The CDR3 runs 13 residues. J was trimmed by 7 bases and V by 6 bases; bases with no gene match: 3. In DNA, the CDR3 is TGTGCCAGCAGAAGCGGGGGGAGCGGGGAGCTGTTTTTT. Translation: CASRSGGSGELFF.

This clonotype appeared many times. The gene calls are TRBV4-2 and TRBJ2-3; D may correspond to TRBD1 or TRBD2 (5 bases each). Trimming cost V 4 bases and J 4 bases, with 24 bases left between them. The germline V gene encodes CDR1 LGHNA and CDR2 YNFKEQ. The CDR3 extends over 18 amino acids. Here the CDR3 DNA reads TGTGCCAGCAGCCCTAGAGGCCGGGACCTATTACCACCAGATACGCAGTATTTT. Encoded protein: CASSPRGRDLLPPDTQYF.

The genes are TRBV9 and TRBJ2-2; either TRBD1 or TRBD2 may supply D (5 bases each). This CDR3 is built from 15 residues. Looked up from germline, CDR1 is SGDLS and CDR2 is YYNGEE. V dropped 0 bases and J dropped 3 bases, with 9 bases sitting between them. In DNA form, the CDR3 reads TGTGCCAGCAGCGTAGGAAGGGGAGACACCGGGGAGCTGTTTTTT. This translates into CASSVGRGDTGELFF.

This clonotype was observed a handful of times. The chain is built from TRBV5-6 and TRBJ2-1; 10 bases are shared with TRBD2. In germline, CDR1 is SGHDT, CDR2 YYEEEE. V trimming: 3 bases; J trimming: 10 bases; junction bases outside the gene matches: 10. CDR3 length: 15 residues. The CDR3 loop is CASSSLGLAVREQFF. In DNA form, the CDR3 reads TGTGCCAGCAGCTCTCTAGGACTAGCGGTCCGGGAGCAGTTCTTC.

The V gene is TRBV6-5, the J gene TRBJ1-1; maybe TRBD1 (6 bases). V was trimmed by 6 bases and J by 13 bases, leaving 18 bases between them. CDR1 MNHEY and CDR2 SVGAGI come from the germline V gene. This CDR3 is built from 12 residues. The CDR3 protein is CASRTFGGAGFF. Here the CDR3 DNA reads TGTGCCAGCAGAACCTTCGGGGGCGCGGGTTTCTTT.

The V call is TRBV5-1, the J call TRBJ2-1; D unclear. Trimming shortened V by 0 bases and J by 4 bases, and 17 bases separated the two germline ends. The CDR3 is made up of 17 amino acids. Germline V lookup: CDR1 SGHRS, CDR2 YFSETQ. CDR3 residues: CASSLGPKGLGYNEQFF. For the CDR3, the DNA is TGCGCCAGCAGCTTGGGCCCTAAAGGGCTAGGGTACAATGAGCAGTTCTTC.

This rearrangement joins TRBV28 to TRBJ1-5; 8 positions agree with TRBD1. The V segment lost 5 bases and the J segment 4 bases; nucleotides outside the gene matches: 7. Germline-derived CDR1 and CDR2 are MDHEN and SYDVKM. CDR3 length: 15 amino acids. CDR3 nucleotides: TGTGCCAGCAGTCGAACAGGGGGACTTAATCAGCCCCAGCATTTT. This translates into CASSRTGGLNQPQHF.